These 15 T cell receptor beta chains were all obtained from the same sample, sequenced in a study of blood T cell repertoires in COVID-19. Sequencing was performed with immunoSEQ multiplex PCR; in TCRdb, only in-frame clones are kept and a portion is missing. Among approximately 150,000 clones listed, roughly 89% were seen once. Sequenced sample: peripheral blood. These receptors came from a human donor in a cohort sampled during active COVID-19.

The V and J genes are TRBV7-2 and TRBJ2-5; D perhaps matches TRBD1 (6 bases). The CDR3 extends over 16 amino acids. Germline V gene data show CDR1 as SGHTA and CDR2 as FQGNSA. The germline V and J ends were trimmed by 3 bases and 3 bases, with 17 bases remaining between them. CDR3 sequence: CASSLSLGHAKETQYF. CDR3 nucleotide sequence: TGTGCCAGCAGCTTGTCTCTGGGACACGCCAAAGAGACCCAGTACTTC.

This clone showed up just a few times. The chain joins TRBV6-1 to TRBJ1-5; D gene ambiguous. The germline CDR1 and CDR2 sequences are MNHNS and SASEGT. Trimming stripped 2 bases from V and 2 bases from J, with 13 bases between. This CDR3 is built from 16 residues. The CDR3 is CASSEWGTEGNQPQHF. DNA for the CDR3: TGTGCCAGCAGTGAATGGGGAACGGAGGGCAATCAGCCCCAGCATTTT.

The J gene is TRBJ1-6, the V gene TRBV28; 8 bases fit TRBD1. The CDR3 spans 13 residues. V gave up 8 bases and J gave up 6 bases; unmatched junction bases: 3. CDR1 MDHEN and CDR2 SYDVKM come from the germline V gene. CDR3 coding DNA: TGTGCCAGCCAAGGACAGGGTAATTCACCCCTCCACTTT. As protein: CASQGQGNSPLHF.

The CDR3 sequence: CASSIIQGNTEAFF. The CDR3, as DNA: TGTGCCAGTAGTATTATTCAGGGTAACACTGAAGCTTTCTTT. The genes are TRBV19 and TRBJ1-1, with a possible D match to TRBD1 (5 bases). The germline CDR1 and CDR2 sequences are LNHDA and SQIVND (reference sequence). The germline V and J ends were trimmed by 3 bases and 2 bases, with 10 bases remaining between them. The CDR3 is 14 residues long. The variable domain in full, with the rest retrieved from reference TRBV19 and TRBJ1-1, is DGGITQSPKYLFRKEGQNVTLSCEQNLNHDAMYWYRQDPGQGLRLIYYSQIVNDFQKGDIAEGYSVSREKKESFPLTVTSAQKNPTAFYLCASSIIQGNTEAFFGQGTRLTVV.

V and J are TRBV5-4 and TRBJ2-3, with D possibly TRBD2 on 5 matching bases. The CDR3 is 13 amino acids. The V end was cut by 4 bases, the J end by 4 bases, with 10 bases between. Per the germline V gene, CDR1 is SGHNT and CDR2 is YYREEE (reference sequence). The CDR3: CASSLLGADTQYF. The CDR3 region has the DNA TGTGCCAGCAGCCTGCTCGGGGCAGATACGCAGTATTTT.

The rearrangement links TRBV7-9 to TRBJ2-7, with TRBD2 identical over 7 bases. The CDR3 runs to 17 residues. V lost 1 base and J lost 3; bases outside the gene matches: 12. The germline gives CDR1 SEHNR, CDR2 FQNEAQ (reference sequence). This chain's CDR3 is CASSLGGGVRQDYEQYF. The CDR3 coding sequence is TGTGCCAGCAGCTTAGGGGGGGGAGTCCGACAAGACTACGAGCAGTACTTC.

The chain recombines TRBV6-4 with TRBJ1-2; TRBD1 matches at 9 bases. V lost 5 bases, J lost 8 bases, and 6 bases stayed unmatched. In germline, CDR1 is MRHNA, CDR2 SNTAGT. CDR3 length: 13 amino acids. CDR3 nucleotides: TGTGCCAGCAGTCGGACAGGGGAGAAGGGCTACACCTTC. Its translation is CASSRTGEKGYTF.

The CDR3 is CASSRQGSGAYEQYF. CDR3 DNA: TGTGCCAGCAGCCGACAGGGAAGCGGTGCCTACGAGCAGTACTTC. The chain recombines TRBV11-3 with TRBJ2-7, with 7 bases that match TRBD1. Germline CDR1 is SGHNT and CDR2 is YENEEA. V was pared by 5 bases and J by 2 bases, with 9 bases of the junction left unmatched. The length of the CDR3 is 15 residues.

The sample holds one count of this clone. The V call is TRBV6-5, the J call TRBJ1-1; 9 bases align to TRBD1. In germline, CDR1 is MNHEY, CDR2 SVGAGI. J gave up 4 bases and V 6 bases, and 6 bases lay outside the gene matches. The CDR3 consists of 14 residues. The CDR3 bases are TGTGCCAGCAGCTCCGACAGGGGGAGCACTGAAGCTTTCTTT. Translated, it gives CASSSDRGSTEAFF.

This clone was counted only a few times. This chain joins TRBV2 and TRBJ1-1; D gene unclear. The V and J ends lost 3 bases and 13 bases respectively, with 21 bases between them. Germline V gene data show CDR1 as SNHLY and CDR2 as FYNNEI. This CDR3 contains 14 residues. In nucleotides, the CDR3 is TGTGCCAGCAGTGAGGCATTGGGCTCCCTCGCAGGTTTCTTT. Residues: CASSEALGSLAGFF.

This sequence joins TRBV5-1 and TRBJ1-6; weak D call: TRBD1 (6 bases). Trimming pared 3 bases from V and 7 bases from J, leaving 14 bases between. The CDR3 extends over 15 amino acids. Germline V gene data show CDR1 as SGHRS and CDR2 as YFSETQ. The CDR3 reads CASSWTGTKNSPLHF. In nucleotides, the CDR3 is TGCGCCAGCAGCTGGACCGGGACAAAAAATTCACCCCTCCACTTT.

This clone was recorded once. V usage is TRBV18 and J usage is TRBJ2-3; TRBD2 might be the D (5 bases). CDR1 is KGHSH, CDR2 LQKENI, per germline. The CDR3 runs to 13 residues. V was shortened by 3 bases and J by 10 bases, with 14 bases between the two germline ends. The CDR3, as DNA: TGTGCCAGCTCACCGGGATCTCAGAGGGCGCAGTATTTT. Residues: CASSPGSQRAQYF.

CDR3 sequence: CATSSTRGLYHEYRFF. The CDR3 nucleotides are TGTGCCACCAGCTCAACCCGGGGACTTTATCATGAGTATCGGTTCTTC. This chain connects TRBV15 to TRBJ2-1; weak D call: TRBD2 (6 bases). This CDR3 has 16 amino acids. V lost 5 bases and J lost 15, with 29 bases in between. In germline, CDR1 is LNHNV, CDR2 YYDKDF (reference sequence).

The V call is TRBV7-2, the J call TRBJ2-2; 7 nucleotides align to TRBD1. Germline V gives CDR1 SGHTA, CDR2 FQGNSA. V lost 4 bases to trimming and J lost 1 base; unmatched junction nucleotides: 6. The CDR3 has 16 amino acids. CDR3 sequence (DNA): TGTGCCAGCAGCTACGACAGGGTGGGGAACACCGGGGAGCTGTTTTTT. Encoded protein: CASSYDRVGNTGELFF.

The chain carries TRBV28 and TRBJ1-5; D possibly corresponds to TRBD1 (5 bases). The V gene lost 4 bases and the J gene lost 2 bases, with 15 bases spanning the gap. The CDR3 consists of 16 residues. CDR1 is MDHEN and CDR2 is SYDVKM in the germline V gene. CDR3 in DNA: TGTGCCAGCAGTTCCTTTCTCAGGGTGGGCAATCAGCCCCAGCATTTT. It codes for CASSSFLRVGNQPQHF.